This TCR beta chain came from a study of CD8 T cells in ankylosing spondylitis. TCRdb re-derived calls from the 5' RACE reads in MiXCR, one entry per CDR3 protein. Of roughly 120,000 distinct CDR3 sequences in the sample, about 6.5% are singletons; the top ten hold 10% to 15%. With 8 bases clipped from V and 9 bases from J, the junction kept 4 bases outside the gene matches. The CDR3 spans 12 residues. Germline CDR1 GTSNPN, CDR2 SVGIG (reference sequence). The gene calls are TRBV30 and TRBJ2-1, with 13 bases that match TRBD2. This clonotype originated in a male donor with ankylosing spondylitis or in good health (not recorded which). The sequencing sample was made of blood, either unsorted or a sorted T cell fraction (not recorded which). CDR3: CARTSGSGEQFF. CDR3 coding DNA: TGTGCCCGGACTAGCGGGAGTGGTGAGCAGTTCTTC.